A selection of T cell receptor beta chains follows, all from one sample in a study of blood T cell repertoires in COVID-19. Profiling relied on immunoSEQ multiplex PCR, and the TCRdb table lists in-frame clones only, not all of them. The sample carries approximately 85,000 clones, about 90% recorded once. The specimen was peripheral blood. Receptors were obtained from a woman at least 80 years old with active or convalescent COVID-19. CDR3s include the opening cysteine and the closing phenylalanine or tryptophan. D genes are given only for firm matches. Some rows mark clone size as missing; the rest say once, few, many or name a class of expanded clone.

clone size	D gene	CDR3 length	V gene	J gene	CDR3 DNA	CDR3 protein
NA	NA	15	TRBV10-2	TRBJ2-3	TGCGCCAGCAGTGAGACCCCAGGGTACACAGATACGCAGTATTTT	CASSETPGYTDTQYF
NA	TRBD1	15	TRBV19	TRBJ1-3	TGTGCCAGTAATGAGGGGACAGGGACTGGAAACACCATATATTTT	CASNEGTGTGNTIYF
NA	TRBD2	14	TRBV4-3	TRBJ2-2	TGCGCCAGCAGCCAAGCGGCGGGAGGAGGGGAGCTGTTTTTT	CASSQAAGGGELFF
NA	NA	13	TRBV25-1	TRBJ1-2	TGTGCCAGCAGTGTAGGGCAGGGTTATGGCTACACCTTC	CASSVGQGYGYTF
NA	NA	16	TRBV7-8	TRBJ1-3	TGTGCCAGCAGCTTAAGCGGGAGGGCATCCGGAAACACCATATATTTT	CASSLSGRASGNTIYF
NA	NA	13	TRBV28	TRBJ1-6	TGTGCCAGCACCTCCACATCAGTTTCACCCCTCCACTTT	CASTSTSVSPLHF
NA	TRBD1	15	TRBV5-1	TRBJ1-6	TGCGCCAGCAGCTCACAGGGGAATGAAAATTCACCCCTCCACTTT	CASSSQGNENSPLHF
NA	TRBD2	19	TRBV9	TRBJ2-7	TGTGCCAGCAGCCCATATGGGACCGTTTCAGGGACTAGAAGCTACGAGCAGTACTTC	CASSPYGTVSGTRSYEQYF
few	TRBD1	14	TRBV6-5	TRBJ2-2	TGTGCCAGCAGCGACAGGGCAGGGACCGGGGAGCTGTTTTTT	CASSDRAGTGELFF
NA	NA	11	TRBV12-3/TRBV12-4	TRBJ2-5	TGTGCCAGCAGATATAAAGAGACCCAGTACTTC	CASRYKETQYF
NA	TRBD1	14	TRBV7-2	TRBJ1-2	TGTGCCAGCAGCTCCCGACAGGGAAACTATGGCTACACCTTC	CASSSRQGNYGYTF
NA	NA	14	TRBV19	TRBJ1-2	TGTGCCAGTAGTAGCCGGACAGTTCTCTATGGCTACACCTTC	CASSSRTVLYGYTF
few	NA	15	TRBV5-4	TRBJ1-1	TGTGCCAGCAGCTTGGTTGGGGAGGGGAACACTGAAGCTTTCTTT	CASSLVGEGNTEAFF
NA	TRBD1	13	TRBV5-1	TRBJ2-5	TGCGCCAGCACGACAGGGGTGGGAGAGACCCAGTACTTC	CASTTGVGETQYF
once	TRBD2	14	TRBV5-1	TRBJ2-1	TGCGCCAGCAGCAGGAGCGGGAGTCTCGATGAGCAGTTCTTC	CASSRSGSLDEQFF
NA	TRBD1	15	TRBV28	TRBJ2-2	TGTGCCAGTCGGCCCGGGACAGGCCCGGCCGGGGAGCTGTTTTTT	CASRPGTGPAGELFF
NA	TRBD2	16	TRBV28	TRBJ2-1	TGTGCCAGCAGTCCCCCGGGACTAGCGGGAGCTCATGAGCAGTTCTTC	CASSPPGLAGAHEQFF
NA	NA	12	TRBV6-5	TRBJ2-4	TGTGCCCACCAGGGTACCAAAAACATTCAGTACTTC	CAHQGTKNIQYF
NA	TRBD1	15	TRBV5-6	TRBJ2-7	TGTGCCAGCAGCTTTCCGGGACAGATACGACACGAGCAGTACTTC	CASSFPGQIRHEQYF
NA	TRBD2	13	TRBV5-5	TRBJ2-5	TGTGCCAGCACTCTAGCGGGAGGAGAGACCCAGTACTTC	CASTLAGGETQYF
once	TRBD1	16	TRBV2	TRBJ2-7	TGTGCCAGCAGAAGGGCGGTCCAGGGGGTCTCCTACGAGCAGTACTTC	CASRRAVQGVSYEQYF
NA	NA	15	TRBV10-1	TRBJ2-5	TGCGCCAGCAGTGAGTCTTTGTCTTACCAAGAGACCCAGTACTTC	CASSESLSYQETQYF
NA	NA	15	TRBV4-3	TRBJ2-2	TGCGCCAGCAGCCAAGAGATTCAGGGAACCGGGGAGCTGTTTTTT	CASSQEIQGTGELFF
NA	TRBD2	16	TRBV18	TRBJ2-3	TGTGCCAGCTCACCAACACTAGCGGGAAGCACAGATACGCAGTATTTT	CASSPTLAGSTDTQYF
NA	TRBD1	18	TRBV6-6	TRBJ1-5	TGTGCCAGCAGTCGCCGGGACAGGGGCGTTGTCGGCAATCAGCCCCAGCATTTT	CASSRRDRGVVGNQPQHF
NA	TRBD2	14	TRBV7-2	TRBJ2-1	TGTGCCAGCAGCTTGGCGGGAGGAGACGATGAGCAGTTCTTC	CASSLAGGDDEQFF
NA	NA	13	TRBV24-1	TRBJ1-1	TGTGCCACCAGGGGACAAATGAACACTGAAGCTTTCTTT	CATRGQMNTEAFF
once	NA	16	TRBV5-1	TRBJ1-6	TGCGCCAGCAGCTTGTACGGAAGCGCCCTTGATTCACCCCTCCACTTT	CASSLYGSALDSPLHF
NA	TRBD1	17	TRBV5-1	TRBJ2-2	TGCGCCAGCAGCTTGGAGGTACAGGGGGCGTACACCGGGGAGCTGTTTTTT	CASSLEVQGAYTGELFF
NA	NA	12	TRBV12-3/TRBV12-4	TRBJ2-1	TGTGCCAGCGCCCCCTACCAGGCGATGCGGTTCTTC	CASAPYQAMRFF
few	TRBD2	15	TRBV5-4	TRBJ2-1	TGTGCCAGCAGCTTCCGGACTAGCGGGGACAATGAGCAGTTCTTC	CASSFRTSGDNEQFF
NA	NA	13	TRBV4-3	TRBJ2-7	TGCGCCAGCAGCCAAGAGCTACAGGACGAGCAGTACTTC	CASSQELQDEQYF
NA	NA	15	TRBV5-8	TRBJ1-5	TGTGCCAGCAGCCCGGGACAAAATAGCAATCAGCCCCAGCATTTT	CASSPGQNSNQPQHF
once	NA	14	TRBV2	TRBJ1-3	TGTGCCAGCAGTATACAGGGATCTGGAAACACCATATATTTT	CASSIQGSGNTIYF
NA	NA	13	TRBV5-1	TRBJ2-1	TGCGCCAGCAGTTTCCGGGTTGACAATGAGCAGTTCTTC	CASSFRVDNEQFF
NA	TRBD1	14	TRBV11-2	TRBJ1-5	TGTGCCAGCAGCCCGACAGGGGGTGATCAGCCCCAGCATTTT	CASSPTGGDQPQHF
NA	TRBD1	14	TRBV5-1	TRBJ2-3	TGCGCCAGCCAGACAGGGGTTGGCACAGATACGCAGTATTTT	CASQTGVGTDTQYF
NA	NA	12	TRBV6-5	TRBJ1-5	TGTGCCAGCAGCCTTACGTCGAGGGTCCAGCATTTT	CASSLTSRVQHF
NA	TRBD1	17	TRBV6-2/TRBV6-3	TRBJ1-2	TGTGCCAGCAGTTTCTCGGGACAGAAAAGATACAACTATGGCTACACCTTC	CASSFSGQKRYNYGYTF
NA	NA	16	TRBV18	TRBJ2-2	TGTGCCACCTCGGAGAACCCCGGGTTCTACACCGGGGAGCTGTTTTTT	CATSENPGFYTGELFF
NA	NA	13	TRBV3-1/TRBV3-2	TRBJ2-1	TGTGCCAGCAGCACCAGCTCCTACAATGAGCAGTTCTTC	CASSTSSYNEQFF
NA	NA	13	TRBV6-5	TRBJ2-1	TGTGCCAGCACATCGACCCCGTCGGGTCCGGTGTTCTTC	CASTSTPSGPVFF
NA	TRBD2	16	TRBV6-5	TRBJ2-5	TGTGCCAGCAGTTACGGGACTAGCGGGAGTCGAGAGACCCAGTACTTC	CASSYGTSGSRETQYF
NA	TRBD1	11	TRBV7-9	TRBJ1-1	TGTGCCAGCAGCGCACAGGGGCCGGCTCTCTTT	CASSAQGPALF
once	NA	14	TRBV2	TRBJ2-3	TGTGCCAGCAGTGAGTCCATTTCCACAGATACGCAGTATTTT	CASSESISTDTQYF
NA	TRBD1	19	TRBV6-2/TRBV6-3	TRBJ1-5	TGTGCCAGCAGTTACAATACAAGATTTCCGGGACAGGGGGATCAGCCCCAGCATTTT	CASSYNTRFPGQGDQPQHF
NA	TRBD1	16	TRBV6-5	TRBJ1-3	TGTGCCAGCAGTTACGGGGGACAGAGCTCTGGAAACACCATATATTTT	CASSYGGQSSGNTIYF
NA	NA	14	TRBV2	TRBJ1-5	TGTGCCAGCAGTGAACGGAGGGAGGGTCAGCCCCAGCATTTT	CASSERREGQPQHF
once	NA	16	TRBV11-2	TRBJ2-5	TGTGCCAGCAGCTTAGATTTAAAGGCGGGACGGGAGACCCAGTACTTC	CASSLDLKAGRETQYF
NA	TRBD1	12	TRBV12-3/TRBV12-4	TRBJ1-4	TGTGCCAGCAGTTCGACAGGGGGCACACTGTTTTTT	CASSSTGGTLFF
NA	NA	13	TRBV5-5	TRBJ1-6	TGTGCCAGCACTACCGCACCGGATTCACCCCTCCACTTT	CASTTAPDSPLHF
NA	NA	11	TRBV28	TRBJ2-7	TGTGCCAGCAACAGGGTAGGCGAGCAGTACTTC	CASNRVGEQYF
NA	NA	14	TRBV19	TRBJ1-5	TGTGCCAGTAGTATAAGGAGGGGCAATCAGCCCCAGCATTTT	CASSIRRGNQPQHF
NA	NA	11	TRBV11-2	TRBJ2-7	TGTGCCAGCAGTCGACATTACGAGCAGTACTTC	CASSRHYEQYF
few	TRBD1	14	TRBV5-5	TRBJ2-7	TGTGCCAGCAGCTTATTACCGGGACAGGGGGCCGAGTACTTC	CASSLLPGQGAEYF